These T cell receptor beta chains were read from a single sample in a study of T cells in localized non-small cell lung cancer. The table came from immunoSEQ multiplex PCR; TCRdb's copy has only in-frame clones and leaves some out. The table records tens of thousands of clones, 84% of them present only once. The source material was peripheral blood, sampled before any cancer treatment. The origin of the receptors is a man aged 35-75 years with stage I lung adenocarcinoma. CDR3s include the opening cysteine and the closing phenylalanine or tryptophan. D genes are given only for firm matches. For some rows the clone size is stated as once, few or many, or as a class when expanded; others skip it.

size: NA; J: TRBJ2-3; V: TRBV21-1; D: NA; DNA: TGTGCCAGCAGCAAGAGGGGCAGGAGCACCGATACGCAGTATTTT; CDR3: CASSKRGRSTDTQYF
size: NA; J: TRBJ1-6; V: TRBV18; D: TRBD1; DNA: TGTGCCAGCTCACCATTCGGGACAGGATCAAATAATTCACCCCTCCACTTT; CDR3: CASSPFGTGSNNSPLHF
size: NA; J: TRBJ2-3; V: TRBV10-3; D: TRBD1; DNA: TGTGCCATCAGTGACCTGGACAGGGAGGCTACGCAGTATTTT; CDR3: CAISDLDREATQYF
size: once; J: TRBJ2-1; V: TRBV5-4; D: NA; DNA: TGTGCCACTGCCCGGGGTGGGCAGGACATCAATGAGCAGTTCTTC; CDR3: CATARGGQDINEQFF
size: NA; J: TRBJ2-3; V: TRBV12-5; D: TRBD2; DNA: TGTGCTAGCGGGAGGATCACAGATACGCAGTATTTT; CDR3: CASGRITDTQYF
size: NA; J: TRBJ2-5; V: TRBV5-1; D: NA; DNA: TGCGCCAGCAGCCCTGGTATGGACTCCCGGCTGCAAGAGACCCAGTACTTC; CDR3: CASSPGMDSRLQETQYF
size: NA; J: TRBJ1-5; V: TRBV7-2; D: TRBD1; DNA: TGTGCCAGCAGCTTGGAAAACAGGGGTTCGATAAACAATCAGCCCCAGCATTTT; CDR3: CASSLENRGSINNQPQHF
size: large; J: TRBJ2-7; V: TRBV9; D: TRBD1; DNA: TGTGCCAGCAGTCCTACAGGGGCGGGCTACGAGCAGTACTTC; CDR3: CASSPTGAGYEQYF
size: NA; J: TRBJ1-1; V: TRBV29-1; D: NA; DNA: TGCAGCGTTTCAGGGGAGGGGGACACTGAAGCTTTCTTT; CDR3: CSVSGEGDTEAFF
size: NA; J: TRBJ2-2; V: TRBV11-3; D: TRBD1; DNA: TGTGCCAGCAGCTCCGGGACAGAGAACACCGGGGAGCTGTTTTTT; CDR3: CASSSGTENTGELFF
size: once; J: TRBJ1-4; V: TRBV18; D: NA; DNA: TGTGCCAGCTCTGGACAGTTACCCCGGGCAACTAATGAAAAACTGTTTTTT; CDR3: CASSGQLPRATNEKLFF
size: NA; J: TRBJ2-7; V: TRBV5-5; D: NA; DNA: TGTGCCAGCAGCTTGTCGTATTTCGGGTTAAGCTCCTACGAGCAGTACTTC; CDR3: CASSLSYFGLSSYEQYF
size: NA; J: TRBJ1-1; V: TRBV4-1; D: NA; DNA: TGCGCCAGCAGGGTTAGAGATATGAACACTGAAGCTTTCTTT; CDR3: CASRVRDMNTEAFF
size: NA; J: TRBJ1-1; V: TRBV19; D: TRBD1; DNA: TGTGCCAGTAGTATGGGGACAGGGCTGAGGACTGAAGCTTTCTTT; CDR3: CASSMGTGLRTEAFF
size: NA; J: TRBJ2-1; V: TRBV19; D: TRBD2; DNA: TGTGCCAGTAGTGTTGCTAGCGGGAGGGCATATGAGCAGTTCTTC; CDR3: CASSVASGRAYEQFF
size: few; J: TRBJ1-1; V: TRBV5-1; D: NA; DNA: TGCGCCAGCAGCTTGTGGGCAGCAGCTATGAACACTGAAGCTTTCTTT; CDR3: CASSLWAAAMNTEAFF
size: NA; J: TRBJ2-5; V: TRBV5-1; D: TRBD1; DNA: TGCGCCAGCAATGTGGGACAGACATACCAAGAGACCCAGTACTTC; CDR3: CASNVGQTYQETQYF
size: NA; J: TRBJ2-5; V: TRBV7-2; D: TRBD1; DNA: TGTGCCAGCAGCATCGGGACAGGGGGAGAGACCCAGTACTTC; CDR3: CASSIGTGGETQYF
size: NA; J: TRBJ1-5; V: TRBV21-1; D: NA; DNA: TGTGCCAGCACCCAAAGTCAGGGTTCGGGCCGCTCGGGCAATCAGCCCCAGCATTTT; CDR3: CASTQSQGSGRSGNQPQHF
size: NA; J: TRBJ1-5; V: TRBV6-6; D: NA; DNA: TGTGCCAGCAGTTACGTAGGGAGCAATCAGCCCCAGCATTTT; CDR3: CASSYVGSNQPQHF
size: NA; J: TRBJ1-1; V: TRBV5-1; D: NA; DNA: TGCGCCAGCAGCTTCGACAGCATCATGAACACTGAAGCTTTCTTT; CDR3: CASSFDSIMNTEAFF
size: NA; J: TRBJ2-1; V: TRBV2; D: TRBD1; DNA: TGTGCCAGCAGTGACGGGACAGGTCACAATGAGCAGTTCTTC; CDR3: CASSDGTGHNEQFF
size: NA; J: TRBJ2-5; V: TRBV27; D: TRBD2; DNA: TGTGCCACTTGGACTAGCGGTTTGGGGGAGACCCAGTACTTC; CDR3: CATWTSGLGETQYF
size: NA; J: TRBJ2-7; V: TRBV6-1; D: NA; DNA: TGTGCCAGCAGTGAGGCCGGCGACGTCCCCTCCTACGAGCAGTACTTC; CDR3: CASSEAGDVPSYEQYF
size: once; J: TRBJ2-7; V: TRBV6-1; D: TRBD1; DNA: TGTGCCAGCAGTGCTAAGGGACAGGGCTACGAGCAGTACTTC; CDR3: CASSAKGQGYEQYF
size: NA; J: TRBJ1-2; V: TRBV28; D: NA; DNA: TGTGCCAGCACCCCATCCGGAGGGGGGAGGAACTATGGCTACACCTTC; CDR3: CASTPSGGGRNYGYTF